Following are 30 T cell receptor beta chains from one sample sequenced in a study of T cell responses to AZD1222 COVID-19 vaccine. Produced via immunoSEQ multiplex PCR; TCRdb's table is partial and in-frame only. The sample shows roughly 93,000 clones, roughly nine tenths of them seen only once. The starting material was peripheral blood, obtained on day 0 of AZD1222 vaccination. Source of these receptors: an adult in good health.

The sample holds one count of this clone. The chain has TRBV19 and TRBJ1-2; D may be TRBD1 (6 bases). This CDR3 comprises 15 residues. Germline CDR1 reads LNHDA; CDR2 reads SQIVND (reference sequence). The V end lost 6 bases, the J end lost 1 base, and 15 bases lay between the germline ends. The DNA for the CDR3 is TGTGCCAGTAGGACCCCGGACAGTAGTAACTATGGCTACACCTTC. As protein: CASRTPDSSNYGYTF.

The V call is TRBV10-1, the J call TRBJ1-2; D is possibly TRBD1 (6 bases). The germline V and J ends were trimmed by 7 bases and 5 bases, with 11 bases remaining between them. The CDR3 extends over 12 amino acids. Germline-derived CDR1 and CDR2 are WNHNN and SYGVQD (reference sequence). This CDR3 is CASNGQTYGYTF. The CDR3 DNA reads as TGCGCCAGCAATGGACAGACATATGGCTACACCTTC.

CDR3 residues: CASSPLSLQNTEAFF. The CDR3 region has the DNA TGTGCCAGCAGCCCCCTAAGTCTGCAGAACACTGAAGCTTTCTTT. V usage is TRBV7-3 and J usage is TRBJ1-1; no definite D call. CDR1 is SGHTA, CDR2 FQGTGA, per germline. V was clipped by 5 bases and J by 1 base, with 14 bases between them. This CDR3 region has 15 residues.

The chain has TRBV19 and TRBJ1-1; D remains unclear. This CDR3 is 15 amino acids long. V lost 2 bases and J lost 9, with 19 bases in between. Germline V CDR1 and CDR2: LNHDA, SQIVND (reference sequence). CDR3 protein: CASSITLRPTAQAFF. The CDR3 nucleotides read TGTGCCAGTAGTATAACGCTCAGACCGACTGCCCAAGCTTTCTTT.

The chain couples TRBV25-1 to TRBJ1-4; 10 positions match TRBD1. V shed 8 bases, J shed 6 bases, and the junction held 6 bases outside the gene matches. In germline, CDR1 is MGHDK, CDR2 SYGVNS. The CDR3 is 14 amino acids. This chain's CDR3 is CASRSGTGDEKLFF. CDR3 coding DNA: TGTGCCAGCCGTTCCGGGACAGGGGATGAAAAACTGTTTTTT.

Here the CDR3 DNA reads TGTGCCTGGAGTTACCGGGACAGGGTAGGGGAAAAACTGTTTTTT. Amino acids: CAWSYRDRVGEKLFF. V and J are TRBV30 and TRBJ1-4, with 9 nucleotides matching TRBD1. CDR3 length: 15 amino acids. Germline assignment: CDR1 GTSNPN and CDR2 SVGIG (reference sequence). J was trimmed by 8 bases and V by 2 bases; bases with no gene match: 9. Together with reference TRBV30 and TRBJ1-4, the CDR3 gives the full variable domain: SQTIHQWPATLVQPVGSPLSLECTVEGTSNPNLYWYRQAAGRGLQLLFYSVGIGQISSEVPQNLSASRPQDRQFILSSKKLLLSDSGFYLCAWSYRDRVGEKLFFGSGTQLSVL.

J is TRBJ2-7 and V is TRBV27; no firm D call. Trimming removed 2 bases from V and 5 bases from J, with 13 bases in between. The CDR3 covers 14 residues. Germline V gene data show CDR1 as MNHEY and CDR2 as SMNVEV (reference sequence). The CDR3, as DNA: TGTGCCAGCAGTTTAAGGTCCGCCGAAAACGAGCAGTACTTC. This translates into CASSLRSAENEQYF.

This chain joins TRBV2 and TRBJ1-1; possibly TRBD1 for D (6 bases). The CDR3 is 13 amino acids. Trimming shortened V by 7 bases and J by 11 bases, and 20 bases separated the two germline ends. Germline lookup yields CDR1 SNHLY and CDR2 FYNNEI. The CDR3 spells CASKGQRGERAFF. CDR3 DNA: TGTGCCAGCAAAGGACAGAGGGGGGAGAGGGCTTTCTTT.

V gene TRBV6-1 combines with J gene TRBJ1-6, with TRBD1 as a possible D gene (5 bases). Trimming took 0 bases from V and 5 from J, leaving 11 bases between them. This CDR3 comprises 16 residues. CDR1 and CDR2 from the germline V gene are MNHNS and SASEGT. The CDR3 DNA follows: TGTGCCAGCAGTGAAGCGCAAGTCAGGGATAATTCACCCCTCCACTTT. Its translation: CASSEAQVRDNSPLHF.

V is TRBV19 and J is TRBJ2-5, with TRBD2 matching 11 bases. The germline V gene encodes CDR1 LNHDA and CDR2 SQIVND (reference sequence). CDR3 size: 18 residues. The ends lost 6 bases at V and 5 bases at J; junction bases unmatched: 17. CDR3 loop: CASSEVGFTSGGGETQYF. The CDR3 DNA reads as TGTGCCAGTAGCGAGGTCGGCTTTACTAGCGGGGGAGGGGAGACCCAGTACTTC.

V gene TRBV11-2 combines with J gene TRBJ1-3; D gene ambiguous. With 2 bases removed from V and 2 bases from J, the gap between germline ends came to 13 bases. CDR1 is SGHAT, CDR2 FQNNGV, per germline. There are 16 residues in the CDR3. DNA of the CDR3: TGTGCCAGCAGCTTACGCGGTACTCATGCTGGAAACACCATATATTTT. This codes for CASSLRGTHAGNTIYF.

This chain joins TRBV6-5 and TRBJ1-2; 11 bases match TRBD1. V shed 4 bases and J 7 bases; nucleotides not matched to a gene: 5. The germline CDR1 and CDR2 sequences are MNHEY and SVGAGI. The CDR3 contains 14 residues. The CDR3 DNA is TGTGCCAGCAGTTTTGGACAGGGGGCGGGTGGCTACACCTTC. This translates into CASSFGQGAGGYTF.

The V call is TRBV5-5, the J call TRBJ1-3, with D uncertain. CDR3 size: 14 residues. V dropped 2 bases and J dropped 4 bases, with 10 bases sitting between them. Per germline, CDR1 SGHKS and CDR2 YYEKEE (reference sequence). This CDR3 is CASSFTPDGNTIYF. The DNA of the CDR3 is TGTGCCAGCAGCTTTACGCCAGACGGAAACACCATATATTTT. The full variable domain, completed using reference TRBV5-5 and TRBJ1-3, is DAGVTQSPTHLIKTRGQQVTLRCSPISGHKSVSWYQQVLGQGPQFIFQYYEKEERGRGNFPDRFSARQFPNYSSELNVNALLLGDSALYLCASSFTPDGNTIYFGEGSWLTVV.

J is TRBJ1-2 and V is TRBV20-1; tentatively, D is TRBD1 (5 bases). The CDR3 totals 15 residues. Germline loops: CDR1 DFQATT, CDR2 SNEGSKA (reference sequence). V was pared by 3 bases and J by 5 bases, with 19 bases between. The CDR3 spells CSASLRRRGSYGYTF. The DNA of the CDR3 is TGCAGTGCTAGTCTTCGCAGGAGGGGCTCGTATGGCTACACCTTC.

J is TRBJ1-5 and V is TRBV6-6, with TRBD1 as a possible D gene (6 bases). The CDR3 has 16 residues. Trimming stripped 7 bases from V and 2 bases from J, with 18 bases between. In germline, CDR1 is MNHNY, CDR2 SVGAGI (reference sequence). CDR3 protein: CASTDWGAKGNQPQHF. The CDR3, as DNA: TGTGCCAGCACTGACTGGGGGGCAAAAGGCAATCAGCCCCAGCATTTT.

This sequence joins TRBV4-3 and TRBJ2-5; TRBD2 aligns across 11 bases. After removal of 1 base from V and 5 bases from J, the junction contained 3 bases not matched to a gene. CDR3 length equals 15 residues. Looked up from germline, CDR1 is LGHNA and CDR2 is YSLEER. CDR3 residues: CASSQVPSGGETQYF. In nucleotides, the CDR3 is TGCGCCAGCAGCCAAGTACCTAGCGGGGGGGAGACCCAGTACTTC.

The chain carries TRBV21-1 and TRBJ2-1; the DNA was not used to check the table's D call, TRBD1. TRBV21-1 is a recognized pseudogene. The CDR3 is 17 residues long. CDR3 in DNA: TGTGCCAGCAGCACACATGGTGGGCAGGGTTTATACAATGAGCAGTTCTTC. Protein product: CASSTHGGQGLYNEQFF.

This clone was observed once. The genes are TRBV19 and TRBJ1-1; D gene uncertain. The CDR3 length is 13 residues. V lost 3 bases and J lost 1, with 6 bases in between. Germline CDR1 reads LNHDA; CDR2 reads SQIVND (reference sequence). In DNA, the CDR3 is TGTGCCAGTAGTATCTGGGAGAACACTGAAGCTTTCTTT. Residues: CASSIWENTEAFF.

Notes on this clone: The sample has other DNA sequences that encode this CDR3 too. J is TRBJ1-6 and V is TRBV3-1 (or the pseudogene TRBV3-2); D is perhaps TRBD1 (5 bases). Trimming removed 4 bases from V and 6 bases from J, with 13 bases in between. CDR1 and CDR2 from the germline V gene are LGHDT and YNNKEL (reference sequence). The CDR3 spans 15 residues. The CDR3 coding sequence is TGTGCCAGCAGCCCCGGGCAGGGCGGTAATTCACCCCTCCACTTT. Its protein is CASSPGQGGNSPLHF.

The chain is built from TRBV4-2 and TRBJ1-3; the D is unclear. The CDR3 loop spans 17 amino acids. Germline V gene lookup returns CDR1 LGHNA and CDR2 YNFKEQ. V was pared by 5 bases and J by 0 bases, with 17 bases between. This CDR3 reads CASSKITAGSSGNTIYF. In DNA, the CDR3 is TGTGCCAGCAGCAAAATTACGGCGGGGAGCTCTGGAAACACCATATATTTT.

The chain uses TRBV6-5 and TRBJ2-7, with 10 bases matching TRBD1. Per germline, CDR1 MNHEY and CDR2 SVGAGI. The V segment lost 2 bases and the J segment 5 bases; nucleotides outside the gene matches: 6. The CDR3 length is 15 residues. The CDR3 here is CASSYRGTGEDEQYF. The DNA for the CDR3 is TGTGCCAGCAGTTACCGCGGGACAGGGGAAGACGAGCAGTACTTC.

The genes are TRBV7-9 and TRBJ1-1; D remains ambiguous. V lost 5 bases to trimming and J lost 2 bases, with 9 bases between them. CDR1 is SEHNR, CDR2 FQNEAQ, per germline (reference sequence). This CDR3 is 13 amino acids long. CDR3 protein: CASSIQENTEAFF. CDR3 bases: TGTGCCAGCAGCATTCAGGAAAACACTGAAGCTTTCTTT.

This chain connects TRBV10-2 to TRBJ1-2, with D possibly being TRBD1 (6 bases). CDR1 and CDR2 from the germline V gene are WSHSY and SAAADI. Between the trimmed V and J ends, which lost 6 bases and 7 bases, there was a span of 30 bases. The CDR3 extends over 18 amino acids. DNA for the CDR3: TGCGCCAGCAGGGATACCTCACAGGGCCCGACCGCCATCGGTGGCTACACCTTC. Protein: CASRDTSQGPTAIGGYTF.

The rearrangement joins TRBV28 to TRBJ1-1; D gene unclear. The CDR3 runs 13 residues. CDR1 is MDHEN, CDR2 SYDVKM, per germline. The V gene lost 3 bases and the J gene lost 4 bases, with 9 bases spanning the gap. The CDR3 DNA reads TGTGCCAGCAGTTTTTACATCCCCACTGAAGCTTTCTTT. This gives the protein CASSFYIPTEAFF.

The CDR3 reads CASSLMDRLNTEAFF. The CDR3 bases are TGTGCCAGCAGTTTGATGGACAGACTGAACACTGAAGCTTTCTTT. The chain uses TRBV6-2 or TRBV6-3 and TRBJ1-1, with D possibly matching TRBD1 (6 bases). Germline V gene lookup returns CDR1 MNHEY and CDR2 SVGEGT. Trimming stripped 4 bases from V and 0 bases from J, with 12 bases between. This CDR3 is 15 amino acids long.

The chain joins TRBV28 to TRBJ2-7; D may match TRBD1 or TRBD2 (6 bases each). This CDR3 has 15 residues. The V end lost 6 bases, the J end lost 0 bases, and 15 bases lay between the germline ends. CDR1 MDHEN and CDR2 SYDVKM come from the germline V gene. The DNA of the CDR3 is TGTGCCAGCAGCACTCGTTGGGGGGCCTCCTACGAGCAGTACTTC. Translated, it gives CASSTRWGASYEQYF.

This rearrangement joins TRBV7-3 to TRBJ2-7, with D possibly matching TRBD1 (5 bases). Looked up from germline, CDR1 is SGHTA and CDR2 is FQGTGA. V dropped 2 bases and J dropped 3 bases, with 11 bases sitting between them. The CDR3 is 14 amino acids. CDR3 region: CASSLGAGDYEQYF. The CDR3 DNA reads as TGTGCCAGCAGCTTAGGGGCAGGCGACTACGAGCAGTACTTC.

V is TRBV9 and J is TRBJ2-1; 10 nucleotides align to TRBD2. This CDR3 region has 17 residues. Trimming cost V 0 bases and J 10 bases; bases outside gene matches: 13. CDR1 SGDLS and CDR2 YYNGEE come from the germline V gene. The CDR3 region has the DNA TGTGCCAGCAGCGTAGGTGGAAGGGGACTAGCGATTAGGGAGCAGTTCTTC. Translating it yields CASSVGGRGLAIREQFF.

The CDR3, as DNA: TGCGCCAGCAGCGAATCGCTCGAAGTCTATGGCTACACCTTC. This gives the protein CASSESLEVYGYTF. V is TRBV5-1 and J is TRBJ1-2; D is ambiguous. The CDR3 length is 14 residues. Germline CDR1 reads SGHRS; CDR2 reads YFSETQ. V was clipped by 4 bases and J by 4 bases, with 14 bases between them.

This clone was picked up a small number of times. The chain joins TRBV10-3 to TRBJ2-3, with 8 bases aligning to TRBD2. Germline CDR1 is ENHRY and CDR2 is SYGVKD. V dropped 10 bases and J dropped 4; count of bases not matched to a gene: 13. The CDR3 has 15 amino acids. CDR3 coding DNA: TGTGCCAGCGCCAGGGAGGCGGGACTAGCAGATACGCAGTATTTT. It is translated as CASAREAGLADTQYF.